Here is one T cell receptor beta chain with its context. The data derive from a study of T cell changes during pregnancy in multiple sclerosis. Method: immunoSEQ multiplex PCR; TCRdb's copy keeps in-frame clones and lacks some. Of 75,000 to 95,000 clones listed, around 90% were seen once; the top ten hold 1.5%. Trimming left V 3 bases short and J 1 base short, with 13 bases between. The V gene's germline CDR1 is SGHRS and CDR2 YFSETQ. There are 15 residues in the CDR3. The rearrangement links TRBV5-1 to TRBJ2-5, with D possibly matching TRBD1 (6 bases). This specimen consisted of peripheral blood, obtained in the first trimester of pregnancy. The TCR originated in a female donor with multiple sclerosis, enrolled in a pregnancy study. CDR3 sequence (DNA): TGCGCCAGCAGCTCCTTGGACAGTTTCCAAGAGACCCAGTACTTC. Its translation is CASSSLDSFQETQYF.